This entry concerns a single T cell receptor beta chain. This specimen belongs to a study of cytomegalovirus exposure and HLA in healthy donors. Clones were sequenced by immunoSEQ multiplex PCR, and TCRdb holds only the in-frame ones, with some missing. The repertoire holds 65,000 to 75,000 clones, with around 94% as singletons. This clonotype originated in a man younger than 35 in good health and CMV-seropositive. Sequences were obtained from PBMCs.

Here the CDR3 DNA reads TGTGCCAGTAGTCACCGGGCCAACAGGTTAAATGGTTACAATGAGCAGTTCTTC. Amino acids: CASSHRANRLNGYNEQFF. V usage is TRBV19 and J usage is TRBJ2-1, with D possibly being TRBD1 (5 bases). V gave up 5 bases and J gave up 4 bases, with 24 bases separating them. Germline assignment: CDR1 LNHDA and CDR2 SQIVND (reference sequence). CDR3 length: 18 residues. The whole variable domain, remainder taken from reference TRBV19 and TRBJ2-1, is DGGITQSPKYLFRKEGQNVTLSCEQNLNHDAMYWYRQDPGQGLRLIYYSQIVNDFQKGDIAEGYSVSREKKESFPLTVTSAQKNPTAFYLCASSHRANRLNGYNEQFFGPGTRLTVL.